A selection of T cell receptor beta chains follows, all from one sample in a study of patients and donors after allogeneic stem cell transplantation. MiXCR, run by TCRdb on the RT-PCR reads, gives a single entry per CDR3 protein. The sample lists fewer than 250,000 distinct CDR3 sequences, around 14% occurring once. What was sequenced was blood, either unsorted or a sorted T cell fraction (not recorded which). These receptors were collected from a human donor who was either an allogeneic HSCT recipient or a stem cell or donor lymphocyte infusion donor (not recorded which). It is not recorded whose cells these are; they may come from a transplant donor. The conserved cysteine and the conserved F or W are not part of the CDR3 here.

v_call	j_call	cdr3_aa
TRBV7-8	TRBJ1-2	ASSSAGNTYGYT
TRBV7-7	TRBJ2-5	ASSPGTSGEETQY
TRBV6-5	TRBJ1-3	ASSYFAGASGNTIY
TRBV19	TRBJ1-1	ASILAKTGRSTEAF
TRBV7-9	TRBJ2-1	ASSLTVGGNDEQF
TRBV6-5	TRBJ1-2	ASTSSRVQNYGYT
TRBV20-1	TRBJ2-2	SAKTGFAGELF
TRBV6-5	TRBJ2-1	ASSPLGNEQF
TRBV20-1	TRBJ1-5	SAPTQSGNQPQH
TRBV29-1	TRBJ2-7	SVGVGGSSYEQY
TRBV5-6	TRBJ1-2	ASSLGQLPYGYT
TRBV29-1	TRBJ1-1	SARQTQNTEAF
TRBV12-3/TRBV12-4	TRBJ1-2	ASSLQGAPYGYT
TRBV10-3	TRBJ1-6	AISESREFYNSPLH
TRBV5-1	TRBJ2-3	ASSLGGSYTQY
TRBV7-3	TRBJ2-1	ASSLNGGRGDEQF
TRBV20-1	TRBJ2-1	SAPMLAGGNEQF
TRBV7-2	TRBJ2-7	ASSPRLKHYEQY
TRBV20-1	TRBJ2-7	SAQDRVSYEQY
TRBV20-1	TRBJ2-7	SARDPLAGRYEQY
TRBV30	TRBJ2-7	AWSTGGARYSYEQY
TRBV20-1	TRBJ2-3	SAETGEDSTDTQY
TRBV4-3	TRBJ2-5	ASSQEPAVRETQY
TRBV20-1	TRBJ2-5	SARAGHYQETQY
TRBV18	TRBJ2-3	ASSPPVRATDTQY
TRBV5-6	TRBJ2-2	ASSLGLQYTGELF
TRBV12-3/TRBV12-4	TRBJ2-5	ASSGPLETQY
TRBV3-1	TRBJ2-3	ASSQGGPADTQY
TRBV20-1	TRBJ2-1	SATALAGATYNEQF
TRBV7-2	TRBJ1-1	ASSFKALSNTEAF
TRBV9	TRBJ2-7	ASSKGGTAYEQY
TRBV7-9	TRBJ2-1	ASSLGGGLYNEQF
TRBV2	TRBJ2-7	ASSDRSNEQY
TRBV20-1	TRBJ2-3	SARVPSGGTPWTDTQY
TRBV12-3/TRBV12-4	TRBJ1-2	ASSPREFLRDGYT
TRBV6-2/TRBV6-3	TRBJ2-4	ASSYPTGVGNIQY
TRBV2	TRBJ2-5	ASSGQGRETQY
TRBV20-1	TRBJ1-4	SARDSFNEKLF
TRBV5-1	TRBJ2-1	ARSFGDYQGSSYNEQF
TRBV3-1	TRBJ2-3	ASSQDPRDTQY
TRBV19	TRBJ2-4	ATTEGGARGIQY
TRBV18	TRBJ2-5	ASSPPSGDRQTQY
TRBV6-2/TRBV6-3	TRBJ2-7	ASSYRETGGAEQY
TRBV7-9	TRBJ2-7	ASSLRGTDNEQY
TRBV5-1	TRBJ2-6	ASISGANVLT
TRBV4-1	TRBJ1-5	ASSRILRSQEISNQPQH
TRBV20-1	TRBJ1-1	SAKTWGAAEAF
TRBV12-3/TRBV12-4	TRBJ1-2	ASSFGQTPQVGYT
TRBV6-1	TRBJ1-1	ASTPQGTFPEAF
TRBV15	TRBJ2-5	ATSRDNEETQY
TRBV20-1	TRBJ2-1	SARDLGSSYNEQF
TRBV18	TRBJ2-7	ASSPETIAYEQY
TRBV4-3	TRBJ2-2	ASSQEGGGFSGELF